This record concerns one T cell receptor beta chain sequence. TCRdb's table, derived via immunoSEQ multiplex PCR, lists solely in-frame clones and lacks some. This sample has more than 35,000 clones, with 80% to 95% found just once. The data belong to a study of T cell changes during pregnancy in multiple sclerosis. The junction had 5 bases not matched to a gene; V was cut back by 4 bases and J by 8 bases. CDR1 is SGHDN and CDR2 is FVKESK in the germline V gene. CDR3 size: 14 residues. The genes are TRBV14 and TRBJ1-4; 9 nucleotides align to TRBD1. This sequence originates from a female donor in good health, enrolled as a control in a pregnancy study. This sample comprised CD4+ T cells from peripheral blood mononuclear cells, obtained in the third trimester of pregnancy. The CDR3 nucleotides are TGTGCCAGCAGCCCGACAGGGGGTGCAGAAAAACTGTTTTTT. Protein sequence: CASSPTGGAEKLFF.